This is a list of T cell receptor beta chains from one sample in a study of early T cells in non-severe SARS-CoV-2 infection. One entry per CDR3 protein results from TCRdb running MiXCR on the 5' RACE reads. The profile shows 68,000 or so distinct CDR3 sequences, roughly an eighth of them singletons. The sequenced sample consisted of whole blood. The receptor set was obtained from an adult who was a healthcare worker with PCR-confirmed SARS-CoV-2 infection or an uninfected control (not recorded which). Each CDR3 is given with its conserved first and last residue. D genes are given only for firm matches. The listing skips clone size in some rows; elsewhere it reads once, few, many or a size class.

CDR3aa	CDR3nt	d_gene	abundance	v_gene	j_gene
CSASRDPRSYEQYF	TGCAGTGCTAGCCGGGACCCTCGCTCCTACGAGCAGTACTTC	NA	NA	TRBV20-1	TRBJ2-7
CASSVTGASTDTQYF	TGTGCCAGCAGCGTAACGGGGGCTAGCACAGATACGCAGTATTTT	NA	many	TRBV9	TRBJ2-3
CASSLAAVNEKLFF	TGTGCCAGCAGCTTGGCTGCCGTTAATGAAAAACTGTTTTTT	NA	few	TRBV5-6	TRBJ1-4
CASSSGGLANEQFF	TGTGCCAGCAGCTCCGGGGGGCTTGCTAATGAGCAGTTCTTC	NA	NA	TRBV7-2	TRBJ2-1
CASSLYSGAYNEQFF	TGTGCCAGCAGCTTGTATTCGGGCGCGTACAATGAGCAGTTCTTC	NA	many	TRBV5-6	TRBJ2-1
CASSLPKTGGDKNIQYF	TGTGCCAGCAGTCTCCCTAAGACAGGGGGGGACAAAAACATTCAGTACTTC	TRBD1	many	TRBV6-6	TRBJ2-4
CASSQDRGQVGYTF	TGCGCCAGCAGCCAAGACAGGGGGCAGGTTGGCTACACCTTC	TRBD1	many	TRBV4-3	TRBJ1-2
CASRPGGVTEAFF	TGTGCCAGCAGACCCGGTGGAGTGACTGAAGCTTTCTTT	NA	few	TRBV6-6	TRBJ1-1
CASSYSRGGPEPQHF	TGTGCCAGCAGTTACTCGAGGGGAGGGCCGGAGCCCCAGCATTTT	NA	many	TRBV6-2/TRBV6-3	TRBJ1-5
CASSQDRVPYGYTF	TGCGCCAGCAGCCAAGATCGAGTTCCCTATGGCTACACCTTC	NA	few	TRBV4-1	TRBJ1-2
CASSVRETNTGELFF	TGTGCCAGCAGCGTGCGGGAGACGAACACCGGGGAGCTGTTTTTT	TRBD2	many	TRBV9	TRBJ2-2